These T cell receptor beta chains were read from a single sample in a study of OX40 agonist ivuxolimab in advanced cancers. Method: immunoSEQ multiplex PCR; TCRdb's copy keeps in-frame clones and lacks some. The sample lists roughly 66,000 clones, 87% occurring once. The material sequenced was CD4+ or CD8+ T cells sorted from blood, taken in a trial of the OX40 agonist ivuxolimab. These receptor sequences come from an adult with an advanced solid tumor such as melanoma, head and neck, liver or kidney cancer. Both conserved end residues are part of each CDR3. The D gene is left open where the match is weak. Some rows have no size entry. The others give once, few or many, or a class for an expanded clone.

V,D,J,size,CDR3,DNA
TRBV6-5,.,TRBJ1-5,.,CASSPGLSHVQPQHF,TGTGCCAGCAGTCCGGGCCTTTCCCACGTTCAGCCCCAGCATTTT
TRBV2,.,TRBJ2-5,.,CASTLGETQYF,TGTGCCAGCACCCTGGGGGAGACCCAGTACTTC
TRBV5-4,.,TRBJ2-7,.,CASSPPGVISYEQYF,TGTGCCAGCAGCCCCCCAGGGGTTATCTCCTACGAGCAGTACTTC
TRBV4-3,.,TRBJ1-4,.,CASSQEWTTGANEKLFF,TGCGCCAGCAGCCAAGAGTGGACTACCGGTGCTAATGAAAAACTGTTTTTT
TRBV10-2,.,TRBJ1-6,.,CASSERGNNSPLHF,TGCGCCAGCAGTGAGCGGGGGAATAATTCACCCCTCCACTTT
TRBV7-2,.,TRBJ2-1,.,CASSLAKENEQFF,TGTGCCAGCAGCTTAGCGAAGGAGAATGAGCAGTTCTTC
TRBV6-1,.,TRBJ2-3,.,CASRRDPSTDTQYF,TGTGCCAGCAGGCGGGACCCTAGCACAGATACGCAGTATTTT
TRBV19,.,TRBJ1-5,once,CASRFLGGGNQPQHF,TGTGCCAGTAGATTCCTCGGGGGCGGCAATCAGCCCCAGCATTTT
TRBV6-5,.,TRBJ1-3,.,CASSYLVGNTIYF,TGTGCCAGCAGTTACTTGGTTGGAAACACCATATATTTT
TRBV6-5,.,TRBJ2-2,.,CASRHHPNTGELFF,TGTGCCAGCAGACACCATCCGAACACCGGGGAGCTGTTTTTT
TRBV12-5,.,TRBJ2-6,.,CASGLQAGPSGANVLTF,TGTGCTAGTGGTTTGCAGGCAGGGCCCTCTGGGGCCAACGTCCTGACTTTC
TRBV9,.,TRBJ1-4,.,CASSAPGVREKLFF,TGTGCCAGCAGCGCTCCAGGGGTTAGGGAAAAACTGTTTTTT
TRBV4-1,TRBD1,TRBJ2-7,once,CASSPAGQGIYYEQYF,TGCGCCAGCAGCCCTGCTGGACAGGGAATCTACTACGAGCAGTACTTC
TRBV15,TRBD1,TRBJ2-1,.,CATSRELSGTGGHEQFF,TGTGCCACCAGCAGGGAGCTTAGCGGGACAGGGGGCCATGAGCAGTTCTTC
TRBV5-5,.,TRBJ2-6,.,CASTTGQTSGANVLTF,TGTGCCAGCACCACGGGGCAAACCTCTGGGGCCAACGTCCTGACTTTC
TRBV11-2,.,TRBJ2-4,.,CASSLGGAPASNIQYF,TGTGCCAGCAGCTTAGGAGGGGCCCCTGCTTCAAACATTCAGTACTTC
TRBV5-1,.,TRBJ2-5,.,CASSLRAAKETQYF,TGCGCCAGCAGCTTGCGAGCAGCTAAAGAGACCCAGTACTTC
TRBV7-8,.,TRBJ2-7,.,CASSLRDESVYEQYF,TGTGCCAGCAGCCTGAGGGACGAATCCGTCTACGAGCAGTACTTC
TRBV23-1,TRBD1,TRBJ2-2,once,CASSQSIRGRRVPNTGELFF,TGCGCCAGCAGTCAATCGATAAGGGGGCGACGCGTCCCGAACACCGGGGAGCTGTTTTTT
TRBV10-3,TRBD1,TRBJ1-3,.,CATSPTGGGNTIYF,TGTGCCACCTCGCCCACAGGGGGCGGAAACACCATATATTTT
TRBV18,TRBD2,TRBJ2-7,.,CASSPPRTRAEQYF,TGTGCCAGCTCACCACCACGGACTAGAGCCGAGCAGTACTTC
TRBV27,TRBD1,TRBJ2-3,.,CASSGQGYTDTQYF,TGTGCCAGTTCTGGACAGGGGTACACAGATACGCAGTATTTT
TRBV10-3,TRBD1,TRBJ1-4,.,CAISETGGGTEKLFF,TGTGCCATCAGTGAGACAGGGGGTGGCACCGAAAAACTGTTTTTT
TRBV6-1,.,TRBJ2-3,.,CASRRSRGTDTQYF,TGTGCCAGCAGGAGGAGTCGGGGCACAGATACGCAGTATTTT
TRBV28,.,TRBJ1-2,few,CASSRQYYGYTF,TGTGCCAGCAGTCGTCAGTACTATGGCTACACCTTC
TRBV2,.,TRBJ1-5,once,CASRQANQPQHF,TGTGCCAGCAGACAGGCGAATCAGCCCCAGCATTTT
TRBV30,.,TRBJ1-3,.,CAWGGTTVNSGNTIYF,TGTGCCTGGGGGGGAACGACAGTAAACTCTGGAAACACCATATATTTT
TRBV6-5,TRBD1,TRBJ2-7,once,CASRPDRDYEQYF,TGTGCCAGCAGGCCCGACAGGGACTACGAGCAGTACTTC
TRBV2,.,TRBJ2-7,.,CASSEAESYEQYF,TGTGCCAGCAGTGAAGCTGAATCCTACGAGCAGTACTTC
TRBV14,.,TRBJ1-1,.,CASRARDMNTEAFF,TGTGCCAGCAGGGCGAGAGACATGAACACTGAAGCTTTCTTT
TRBV2,.,TRBJ2-6,.,CASSERPNSGANVLTF,TGTGCCAGCAGTGAAAGGCCGAACTCTGGGGCCAACGTCCTGACTTTC
TRBV6-5,.,TRBJ1-1,.,CASSYSTGRRAFF,TGTGCCAGCAGTTACTCGACAGGACGACGGGCTTTCTTT
TRBV14,TRBD1,TRBJ1-2,.,CASSQDVQGEGYTF,TGTGCCAGCAGCCAAGATGTGCAGGGGGAAGGCTACACCTTC
TRBV30,.,TRBJ1-2,.,CAWSAQVDYGYTF,TGTGCCTGGAGTGCACAGGTAGACTATGGCTACACCTTC
TRBV5-6,TRBD2,TRBJ2-7,.,CASSLPSGIGEQYF,TGTGCCAGCAGCTTGCCTAGCGGGATAGGCGAGCAGTACTTC
TRBV6-4,.,TRBJ2-2,.,CASSPDRGSLTGELFF,TGTGCCAGCAGTCCCGATCGGGGGTCCCTCACCGGGGAGCTGTTTTTT
TRBV29-1,TRBD1,TRBJ1-5,.,CSVRGTGGNQPQHF,TGCAGCGTCCGGGGGACAGGGGGCAATCAGCCCCAGCATTTT
TRBV6-6,TRBD1,TRBJ1-6,.,CARSQGYNSPLHF,TGTGCCAGATCACAGGGGTATAATTCACCCCTCCACTTT
TRBV6-5,.,TRBJ2-7,.,CASSYRLPPRSYEQYF,TGTGCCAGCAGTTACAGGCTGCCACCGAGGTCCTACGAGCAGTACTTC
TRBV10-2,.,TRBJ2-3,.,CASSLSQLSTDTQYF,TGCGCCAGCAGTTTGAGTCAGCTTAGCACAGATACGCAGTATTTT
TRBV9,.,TRBJ1-1,.,CASSVDPSTGRILNTEAFF,TGTGCCAGCAGCGTAGACCCCAGCACGGGACGGATTTTGAACACTGAAGCTTTCTTT
TRBV27,.,TRBJ2-3,.,CASSLRQGHTDTQYF,TGTGCCAGCAGTTTGAGGCAGGGCCACACAGATACGCAGTATTTT
TRBV11-2,TRBD2,TRBJ2-7,.,CASSSGLAGSYEQYF,TGTGCCAGCAGCTCGGGACTAGCGGGCTCCTACGAGCAGTACTTC
TRBV15,.,TRBJ1-5,.,CATSRGGTTTWPQHF,TGTGCCACCAGCAGAGGAGGGACAACGACTTGGCCCCAGCATTTT
TRBV6-6,.,TRBJ1-4,once,CASSQDRMREF,TGTGCCAGCAGTCAAGACAGGATGCGCGAATTT
TRBV2,TRBD2,TRBJ2-1,.,CATKRFPLAGGPNEQFF,TGTGCCACCAAGAGATTCCCCCTAGCGGGAGGGCCCAATGAGCAGTTCTTC